This TCR beta chain was identified during a study of T cell changes during pregnancy in multiple sclerosis. The data were produced by immunoSEQ multiplex PCR, yet TCRdb's version contains in-frame clones alone and is incomplete. The sample lists about 59,000 clones, about 95% occurring once. This CDR3 is built from 15 residues. Germline-derived CDR1 and CDR2 are MNHEY and SMNVEV (reference sequence). V was pared by 5 bases and J by 4 bases, with 8 bases of the junction left unmatched. The source is a female donor with multiple sclerosis, enrolled in a pregnancy study. Here the sequenced sample was CD8+ T cells from peripheral blood mononuclear cells, taken after pregnancy. V is TRBV27 and J is TRBJ2-1; 7 nucleotides line up with TRBD2. The CDR3: CASSPSSGLYNEQFF. The DNA of the CDR3 is TGTGCCAGCAGTCCCTCTAGCGGACTTTACAATGAGCAGTTCTTC.